Described below is a single T cell receptor beta chain sequence and its context. There are 15 residues in the CDR3. This entry belongs to a study of blood T cell repertoires in COVID-19. Methods used by the authors: It was from reference gene primer amplification that nucleated cell counts were estimated. Clones were read by immunoSEQ multiplex PCR, and TCRdb kept only the in-frame ones, dropping some. D and trimming come from the DNA, and the V and J calls and clone size come from that table. The repertoire holds under 95,000 clones, with just over 85% as singletons. The source material was peripheral blood. The rearrangement uses TRBV21-1 and TRBJ2-1; the DNA was not used to check the table's D call, TRBD2. TRBV21-1 is deemed a pseudogene. This clonotype was obtained from a human donor in a cohort sampled during active COVID-19. As DNA, the CDR3 is TGTGCCAGCAGCTCGTGGGGGGGCTGGGACGATGAGCAGTTCTTC. Its protein is CASSSWGGWDDEQFF.